This record looks at one T cell receptor (beta chain) sequence and its context. The data are from a study of control samples from healthy donors and cancer patients. Measured with immunoSEQ multiplex PCR; TCRdb has only the in-frame clones, and not every one. The sample has around 70,000 clones; under 90% are singletons. This CDR3 is 15 amino acids long. Trimming removed 6 bases from V and 2 bases from J, with 16 bases in between. In germline, CDR1 is MNHEY, CDR2 SVGAGI. This clonotype was obtained from a woman aged 45-65 years with colorectal cancer. The rearrangement joins TRBV6-5 to TRBJ1-2, with D possibly matching TRBD1 (6 bases). Source material: PBMCs. CDR3 sequence reads: CASRRGTGENYGYTF. The CDR3 nucleotides are TGTGCCAGCAGAAGGGGGACGGGTGAAAACTATGGCTACACCTTC.